The clone carrying this T cell receptor (beta chain) was observed a few times. Under the authors' procedure: Using reference gene primer amplification, nucleated cell counts were estimated. Here immunoSEQ multiplex PCR was the method, and the copy in TCRdb shows in-frame clones only, minus some. From that table come the V and J calls and clone size; the DNA was used to work out D and trimming. The repertoire holds approximately 450,000 clones, with 85% to 90% as singletons. The data were taken from a study of blood T cell repertoires in COVID-19. In the study overall: Spain, Italy and the United States supplied samples that represented acute and convalescent COVID-19. In each case, the material was cDNA or gDNA derived from T cells, B-cell-depleted T cells, or PBMCs.

The germline V and J ends were trimmed by 2 bases and 4 bases, with 8 bases remaining between them. The CDR3 is 13 amino acids. From germline, CDR1 is SEHNR and CDR2 FQNEAQ (reference sequence). The origin of this receptor is a woman in her twenties or thirties with acute or convalescent COVID-19. The chain carries TRBV7-9 and TRBJ1-2; perhaps TRBD1 as D (5 bases). Sequenced: peripheral blood. The CDR3 DNA is TGTGCCAGCAGCTTATGGCAGGGCTATGGCTACACCTTC. Residues: CASSLWQGYGYTF.